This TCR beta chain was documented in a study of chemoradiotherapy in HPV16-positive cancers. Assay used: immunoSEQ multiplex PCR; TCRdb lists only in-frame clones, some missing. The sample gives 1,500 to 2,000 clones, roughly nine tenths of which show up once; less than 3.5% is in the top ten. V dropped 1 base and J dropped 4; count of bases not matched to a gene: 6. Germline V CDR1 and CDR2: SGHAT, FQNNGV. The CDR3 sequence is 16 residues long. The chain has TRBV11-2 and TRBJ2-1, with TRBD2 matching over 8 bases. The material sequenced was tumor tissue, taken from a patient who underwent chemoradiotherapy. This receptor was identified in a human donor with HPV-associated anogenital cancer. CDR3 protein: CASSLGLAGRYNEQFF. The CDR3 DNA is TGTGCCAGCAGCTTAGGGCTAGCGGGTCGTTACAATGAGCAGTTCTTC. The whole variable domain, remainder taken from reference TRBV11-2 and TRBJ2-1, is EAGVAQSPRYKIIEKRQSVAFWCNPISGHATLYWYQQILGQGPKLLIQFQNNGVVDDSQLPKDRFSAERLKGVDSTLKIQPAKLEDSAVYLCASSLGLAGRYNEQFFGPGTRLTVL.